The rows below give T cell receptor beta chains drawn from one sample of a study of T cell repertoires in cytomegalovirus infection. A single record per CDR3 protein comes from TCRdb applying MiXCR to the reads. The sample holds about 310,000 distinct CDR3 sequences, roughly 15% seen once. Sequenced material: PBMCs. Receptors were obtained from a human donor in good health (CMV status not recorded). Some clones in this sample may be carry-over from other donors' samples. The CDR3 runs from the conserved cysteine through the conserved F or W. The D gene is left open where the match is weak. Clone size is not always given. Where it is, it says once, few, many or a class for expanded clones.

d_call j_call v_call clone_size cdr3_aa cdr3_nt
. TRBJ1-4 TRBV7-6 many CASSSYNEKLFF TGTGCCAGCAGCTCTTATAATGAAAAACTGTTTTTT
. TRBJ2-7 TRBV20-1 . CSASGTPGLPSYEQYF TGCAGTGCTAGCGGAACCCCAGGGCTCCCCTCCTACGAGCAGTACTTC
. TRBJ2-5 TRBV28 . CASSSGHGSETQYF TGTGCCAGCAGTTCCGGACATGGTTCGGAGACCCAGTACTTC
. TRBJ1-1 TRBV2 few CASVRAGNTEAFF TGTGCCAGCGTCCGGGCTGGGAACACTGAAGCTTTCTTT
. TRBJ2-3 TRBV28 many CASSLGVDAGNTQYF TGTGCCAGCAGTTTAGGGGTGGACGCCGGCAATACGCAGTATTTT
TRBD1 TRBJ1-5 TRBV7-6 many CASSSTQTGTQHF TGTGCCAGCAGCTCGACTCAGACAGGGACCCAGCATTTT
. TRBJ2-1 TRBV4-1 few CASSQDPLSSYNEQFF TGCGCCAGCAGCCAAGACCCCCTTTCCTCCTACAATGAGCAGTTCTTC
. TRBJ2-4 TRBV6-1 many CASRNRRLAAKNIQYF TGTGCCAGCAGAAACAGGAGGTTGGCGGCCAAAAACATTCAGTACTTC
TRBD2 TRBJ2-7 TRBV13 . CASSPGGGPTYEQYF TGTGCCAGCAGCCCCGGCGGGGGGCCTACCTACGAGCAGTACTTC
TRBD1 TRBJ1-5 TRBV2 . CASSALTGGREPQHF TGTGCCAGCAGTGCCCTGACAGGGGGCCGGGAGCCCCAGCATTTT
. TRBJ1-6 TRBV11-2 many CASRPTGQGESPLHF TGTGCCAGCAGACCGACGGGGCAGGGTGAATCACCCCTCCACTTT
. TRBJ1-5 TRBV19 few CASSLTTGTKPQHF TGTGCCAGTAGTTTAACGACAGGTACGAAGCCCCAGCATTTT
. TRBJ1-2 TRBV6-2/TRBV6-3 many CASSYPGGYTF TGTGCCAGCAGTTACCCGGGTGGCTACACCTTC
. TRBJ2-2 TRBV5-6 . CASSFIRGSGELFF TGTGCCAGCAGCTTTATACGGGGGTCCGGGGAGCTGTTTTTT
TRBD2 TRBJ2-7 TRBV7-2 many CASSARTSYEQYF TGTGCCAGCAGCGCCCGGACTAGTTACGAGCAGTACTTC
. TRBJ1-2 TRBV5-1 . CASSLGQDEGYTF TGCGCCAGCAGCTTGGGACAGGATGAAGGCTACACCTTC
TRBD2 TRBJ2-1 TRBV2 . CASRAGTSGGQSHEQFF TGTGCCAGCAGAGCTGGGACTAGCGGGGGGCAGTCTCATGAGCAGTTCTTC
. TRBJ1-1 TRBV20-1 . CSARAQDRGNTEASF TGCAGTGCTAGAGCCCAAGATAGGGGGAACACTGAAGCTTCCTTT
TRBD1 TRBJ2-1 TRBV7-2 . CASSLETGDTHEQFF TGTGCCAGCAGCTTAGAGACAGGGGACACCCATGAGCAGTTCTTC
. TRBJ2-1 TRBV7-2 many CASSSRVWESEQFF TGTGCCAGCAGCAGCAGGGTATGGGAGAGTGAGCAGTTCTTC
. TRBJ2-7 TRBV7-9 . CASSLFETDLPSF TGTGCCAGCAGCTTGTTTGAGACAGACCTTCCTTCCTTC
. TRBJ1-6 TRBV7-9 many CASSLLVLSPLHF TGTGCCAGCAGCTTACTGGTACTCTCACCCCTCCACTTT
TRBD2 TRBJ2-1 TRBV4-1 . CASSPRLAGGGSYNEQFF TGCGCCAGCAGCCCCCGACTGGCGGGGGGGGGGTCCTACAATGAGCAGTTCTTC
. TRBJ1-3 TRBV3-1 few CASSQGANTIYF TGTGCCAGCAGCCAAGGAGCGAACACCATATATTTT
. TRBJ1-5 TRBV20-1 once CSASVLSNQPQHF TGCAGTGCTAGCGTATTAAGCAATCAGCCCCAGCATTTT
. TRBJ1-1 TRBV7-6 few CASGPAGAEAFF TGTGCCAGCGGACCCGCGGGGGCTGAAGCTTTCTTT
. TRBJ1-2 TRBV20-1 . CSASSGVGIYGYTF TGCAGTGCTAGTAGTGGCGTAGGCATCTATGGCTACACCTTC
. TRBJ2-7 TRBV28 few CASAGDDEQYF TGTGCCAGCGCCGGGGATGACGAGCAGTACTTC
. TRBJ2-2 TRBV12-3/TRBV12-4 many CASSLVAGGELFF TGTGCCAGCAGTTTAGTAGCCGGGGGGGAGCTGTTTTTT
TRBD1 TRBJ1-1 TRBV7-8 few CASSPWDRGYTEAFF TGTGCCAGCAGCCCATGGGACAGGGGGTACACTGAAGCTTTCTTT
TRBD1 TRBJ1-2 TRBV7-2 many CASSTRQGADGYTF TGTGCCAGCAGCACCAGACAGGGGGCGGATGGCTACACCTTC